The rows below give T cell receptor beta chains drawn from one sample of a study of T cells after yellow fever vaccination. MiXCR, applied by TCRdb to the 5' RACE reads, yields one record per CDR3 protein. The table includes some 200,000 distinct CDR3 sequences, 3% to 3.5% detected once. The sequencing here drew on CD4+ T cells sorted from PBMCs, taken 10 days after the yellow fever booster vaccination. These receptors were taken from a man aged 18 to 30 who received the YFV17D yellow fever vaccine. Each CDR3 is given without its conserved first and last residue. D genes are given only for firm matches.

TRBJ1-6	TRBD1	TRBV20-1	SAARSTGEVAPLH
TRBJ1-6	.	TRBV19	ASSPRGSSYNSPLH
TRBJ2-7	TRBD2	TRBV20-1	SARGTSGVEQY
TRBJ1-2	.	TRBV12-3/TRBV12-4	ASTRGGASYGYT
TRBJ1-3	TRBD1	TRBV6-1	ASSTLRDRGYRSGNTIY
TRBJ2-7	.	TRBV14	ASSPLAGSSYEQY
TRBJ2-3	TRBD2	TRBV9	ASSVDPSSGGADTQY
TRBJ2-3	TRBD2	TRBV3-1	ASSPETSGGFTDTQY
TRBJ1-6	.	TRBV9	ASSVGGSGTSPLH
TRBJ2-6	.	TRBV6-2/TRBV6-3	ASSSGGGSGANVLT
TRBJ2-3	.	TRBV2	ASSENRRGTDTQY
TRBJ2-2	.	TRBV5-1	ASSFSLSGSGELF
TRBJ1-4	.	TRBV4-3	ASSQDSRSALF
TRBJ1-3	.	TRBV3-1	ASSPGGSGNTIY
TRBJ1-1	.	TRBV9	ASSGGAREAF
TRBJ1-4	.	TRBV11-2	ASSQDGPTNEKLF
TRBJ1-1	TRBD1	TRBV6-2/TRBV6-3	ASRVQGLNTEAF
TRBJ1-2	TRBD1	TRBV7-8	ASSLAGQADAHT
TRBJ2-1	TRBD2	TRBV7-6	ASGTSPWDEQF
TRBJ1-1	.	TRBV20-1	SARDLEGFTEAF
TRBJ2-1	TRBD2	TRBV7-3	ASSILAGPVNEQF
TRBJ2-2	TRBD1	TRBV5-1	ASSSGGQSNTGELF
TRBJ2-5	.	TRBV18	ASSPGPETQY
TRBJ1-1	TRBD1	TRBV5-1	ASSFLDRGTEAF
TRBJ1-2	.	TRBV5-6	ASSSRPTGVYGYT
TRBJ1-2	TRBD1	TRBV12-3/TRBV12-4	ASRRTGGGYT
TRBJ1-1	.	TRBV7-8	ASSRLGGLPRDTEAF
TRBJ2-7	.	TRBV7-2	ASSLDLRLGRTYEQY
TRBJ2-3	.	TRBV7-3	ASSSTGPTDTQY
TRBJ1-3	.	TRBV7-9	ASSLDYDTIY
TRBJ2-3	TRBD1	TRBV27	ASGQGPGTDTQY
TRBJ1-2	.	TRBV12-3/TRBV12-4	ASTPAGGGGHT
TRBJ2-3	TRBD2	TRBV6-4	ASQTSGGLRDTQY
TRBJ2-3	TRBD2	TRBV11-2	ASSPPQRGGTDTQY
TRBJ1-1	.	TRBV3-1	ASSQDVTRGYTEAF
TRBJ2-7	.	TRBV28	ASCLGGYEQY
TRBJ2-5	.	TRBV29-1	SVEGQPWETQY
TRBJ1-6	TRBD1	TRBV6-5	ASSYGATDRGSPLH
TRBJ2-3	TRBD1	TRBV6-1	ASTDRGADTQY
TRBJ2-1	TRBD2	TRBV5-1	ASSLGLADNEQF
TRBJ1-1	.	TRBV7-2	ASSPDTVNTEAF
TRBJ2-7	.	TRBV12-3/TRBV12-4	ASSFLNAHEQY
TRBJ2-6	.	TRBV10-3	AISGPGPGANVLT
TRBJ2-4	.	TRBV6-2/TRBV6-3	ASSYDSYVAKNIQY
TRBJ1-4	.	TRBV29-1	SHSGDNEKLF
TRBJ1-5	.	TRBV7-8	ASSSGQPNQPQH
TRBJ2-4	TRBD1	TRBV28	ASSNQGAQAKNIQY
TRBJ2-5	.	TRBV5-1	ASSSTPQETQY